This T cell receptor (beta chain) was identified in a study of shared clonotypes between healthy human individuals. The repertoire was sequenced with immunoSEQ multiplex PCR; TCRdb's copy has only in-frame clones and lacks some. The sample holds 2.5 million or so clones, around nine tenths seen once. The CDR3 runs to 16 residues. The origin of this receptor is a man younger than 35 in good health. V gene TRBV21-1 combines with J gene TRBJ2-5; the tabulated D call, TRBD2, remains unverified against the DNA. TRBV21-1 has pseudogene status. The sequenced material came from naive CD4+ T cells sorted from blood. Subset: CD45RA+ positively selected. The CDR3 DNA reads as TGTGCCAGCATCCGGACTAGCGGGAGAGGGCAAGAGACCCAGTACTTC. It is translated as CASIRTSGRGQETQYF.